These 28 T cell receptor beta chains were sequenced from one sample in a study of control samples from healthy donors and cancer patients. TCRdb keeps only in-frame clones here, not all; method: immunoSEQ multiplex PCR. This table has hundreds of thousands of clones, approximately 80% appearing once. What was sequenced was PBMCs. These receptors were taken from a woman aged 60 to 75 with lung cancer.

In nucleotides, the CDR3 is TGTGCCATCAGTGGGACAGGGGCGCCATCCTACGAGCAGTACTTC. It specifies CAISGTGAPSYEQYF. The chain carries TRBV10-3 and TRBJ2-7; 9 positions agree with TRBD1. V shed 4 bases and J 1 base; nucleotides not matched to a gene: 5. CDR1 and CDR2 from the germline V gene are ENHRY and SYGVKD. The CDR3 is 15 amino acids.

The CDR3 DNA reads TGTGCCAGCGATCCGAAAGGGGGCGCAGATACGCAGTATTTT. Residues: CASDPKGGADTQYF. The chain employs TRBV5-8 and TRBJ2-3, with 7 bases lining up with TRBD1. After removal of 7 bases from V and 4 bases from J, the junction contained 9 bases not matched to a gene. The CDR3 covers 14 residues. From germline, CDR1 is SGHTS and CDR2 YDEGEE. Full variable domain (remainder filled in from reference TRBV5-8 and TRBJ2-3): EAGVTQSPTHLIKTRGQQATLRCSPISGHTSVYWYQQALGLGLQFLLWYDEGEERNRGNFPPRFSGRQFPNYSSELNVNALELEDSALYLCASDPKGGADTQYFGPGTRLTVL.

The chain combines TRBV20-1 with TRBJ1-2; no reliable D call. The length of the CDR3 is 11 residues. V gave up 7 bases and J gave up 1 base, with 7 bases separating them. Germline V lookup: CDR1 DFQATT, CDR2 SNEGSKA (reference sequence). In DNA form, the CDR3 reads TGCAGTGTGGAGGGTAACTATGGCTACACCTTC. Protein: CSVEGNYGYTF.

This clone was recorded only once. The J gene is TRBJ2-1, the V gene TRBV2; 11 nucleotides agree with TRBD2. Per the germline V gene, CDR1 is SNHLY and CDR2 is FYNNEI. The CDR3 consists of 16 residues. The V gene end was trimmed by 1 base and the J gene end by 7 bases; junction bases not matched to a gene: 6. CDR3 nucleotides: TGTGCCAGCAGTGAAGTTAGCGGGAGGGCCAGGAATGAGCAGTTCTTC. Protein product: CASSEVSGRARNEQFF.

The chain has TRBV5-6 and TRBJ1-2, with 7 positions matching TRBD1. The V gene end was trimmed by 4 bases and the J gene end by 1 base; junction bases not matched to a gene: 13. From germline, CDR1 is SGHDT and CDR2 YYEEEE. The CDR3 runs to 17 residues. CDR3 in amino acids: CASSQPIVGGRNYGYTF. In DNA, the CDR3 is TGTGCCAGCAGCCAACCCATAGTAGGGGGCCGTAACTATGGCTACACCTTC.

The CDR3 sequence is CASSLAGGNRDTQYF. DNA for the CDR3: TGTGCCAGCAGCTTAGCGGGGGGGAACCGAGATACGCAGTATTTT. The chain couples TRBV9 to TRBJ2-3, with TRBD2 matching over 11 bases. Unmatched junction bases numbered 6, after V lost 4 bases and J lost 5 bases. Germline V lookup: CDR1 SGDLS, CDR2 YYNGEE. The CDR3 is 15 residues long.

This clone occurred a few times. The chain is built from TRBV5-1 and TRBJ2-3; 8 nucleotides align to TRBD2. Germline V gene sequence: CDR1 SGHRS, CDR2 YFSETQ. V gave up 1 base and J gave up 0 bases; unmatched junction bases: 4. The CDR3 has 16 amino acids. CDR3 sequence (DNA): TGCGCCAGCAGCTTGTTAGCGGGGTCTAGCACAGATACGCAGTATTTT. Its translation is CASSLLAGSSTDTQYF.

The V call is TRBV15, the J call TRBJ2-7; D gene unclear. The CDR3 is made up of 14 amino acids. The V end lost 0 bases, the J end lost 6 bases, and 12 bases lay between the germline ends. Germline CDR1 and CDR2: LNHNV and YYDKDF (reference sequence). CDR3 DNA: TGTGCCACCAGCAGAGATCCCCAGCAAGGCGAGCAGTACTTC. As protein: CATSRDPQQGEQYF.

This clone was recorded a few times. The chain has TRBV12-3 or TRBV12-4 and TRBJ1-2; D ambiguous. V dropped 6 bases and J dropped 4 bases, with 6 bases sitting between them. The CDR3 loop spans 11 amino acids. This chain's CDR3 is CASRSSYGYTF. CDR3 DNA: TGTGCCAGCAGGTCCTCCTATGGCTACACCTTC.

CDR3 sequence (DNA): TGTGCCTCCGGGGGGACATTCGTTCAGCCCCAGCATTTT. This codes for CASGGTFVQPQHF. The chain is built from TRBV25-1 and TRBJ1-5; tentatively, D is TRBD1 (6 bases). V was pared by 11 bases and J by 6 bases, with 17 bases between. The CDR3 extends over 13 amino acids. Per germline, CDR1 MGHDK and CDR2 SYGVNS.

This clone was counted a single time. This chain connects TRBV29-1 to TRBJ1-2; maybe TRBD1 (5 bases). CDR1 is SQVTM, CDR2 ANQGSEA, per germline. This CDR3 has 12 amino acids. Trimming shortened V by 4 bases and J by 4 bases, and 10 bases separated the two germline ends. The CDR3 is CSVADTGYGYTF. The CDR3 nucleotides are TGCAGCGTTGCGGACACCGGCTATGGCTACACCTTC.

This rearrangement joins TRBV19 to TRBJ2-2; D possibly corresponds to TRBD2 (5 bases). Germline lookup yields CDR1 LNHDA and CDR2 SQIVND (reference sequence). Trimming pared 6 bases from V and 1 base from J, leaving 9 bases between. This CDR3 contains 14 residues. CDR3 in amino acids: CASRTGVNTGELFF. The CDR3, as DNA: TGTGCCAGTAGGACCGGGGTGAACACCGGGGAGCTGTTTTTT. Filled out from reference TRBV19 and TRBJ2-2, the complete variable domain reads DGGITQSPKYLFRKEGQNVTLSCEQNLNHDAMYWYRQDPGQGLRLIYYSQIVNDFQKGDIAEGYSVSREKKESFPLTVTSAQKNPTAFYLCASRTGVNTGELFFGEGSRLTVL.

The V gene is TRBV30, the J gene TRBJ2-2; D possibly corresponds to TRBD2 (6 bases). This CDR3 region has 15 residues. V shed 3 bases and J shed 2 bases, with 13 bases lying between them. Germline CDR1 GTSNPN, CDR2 SVGIG (reference sequence). The CDR3 is CAWRVRGTNTGELFF. CDR3 coding DNA: TGTGCCTGGAGGGTAAGAGGGACTAACACCGGGGAGCTGTTTTTT.

The chain joins TRBV6-6 to TRBJ1-5; D not resolved. CDR1 is MNHNY, CDR2 SVGAGI, per germline (reference sequence). The V end was cut by 2 bases, the J end by 3 bases, with 5 bases between. The CDR3 consists of 13 residues. CDR3 region: CASSYQINQPQHF. For the CDR3, the DNA is TGTGCCAGCAGTTACCAGATCAATCAGCCCCAGCATTTT.

The V gene is TRBV3-1 (or the pseudogene TRBV3-2), the J gene TRBJ2-7; the D call may be TRBD1 or TRBD2 (5 bases each). CDR1 is LGHDT and CDR2 is YNNKEL in the germline V gene (reference sequence). CDR3 length: 15 residues. V gave up 2 bases and J gave up 7 bases, with 18 bases separating them. The CDR3 protein is CASSQITRGPLEQYF. CDR3 DNA sequence: TGTGCCAGCAGCCAAATAACCCGGGGCCCATTAGAGCAGTACTTC.

DNA for the CDR3: TGTGCCAGCAGGAAGGACAGGGTCTCCTACGAGCAGTACTTC. It codes for CASRKDRVSYEQYF. The chain joins TRBV6-5 to TRBJ2-7; 8 bases are shared with TRBD1. The germline gives CDR1 MNHEY, CDR2 SVGAGI. V shed 6 bases, J shed 0 bases, and the junction held 4 bases outside the gene matches. This CDR3 spans 14 amino acids.

Regarding this clone: A read error may account for a junction end that differs from germline. V and J are TRBV29-1 and TRBJ2-1; D remains unclear. CDR1 and CDR2 (germline): SQVTM, ANQGSEA. This CDR3 is 11 amino acids long. The CDR3 reads CSVEIKGVIVF. CDR3 in DNA: TGCAGCGTTGAGATCAAGGGTGTTATAGTCTTC.

This chain connects TRBV4-1 to TRBJ2-3; 10 bases are shared with TRBD2. CDR3 length: 17 residues. Germline V gene sequence: CDR1 MGHRA, CDR2 YSYEKL. V lost 4 bases, J lost 2 bases, and 9 bases stayed unmatched. The DNA for the CDR3 is TGCGCCAGCAGCCCTGGGGGTAGCGGGGGGTCCACAGATACGCAGTATTTT. This codes for CASSPGGSGGSTDTQYF.

This chain connects TRBV18 to TRBJ1-2; no firm D call. The CDR3 totals 13 residues. Germline loops: CDR1 KGHSH, CDR2 LQKENI. The V end was cut by 2 bases, the J end by 6 bases, with 10 bases between. The CDR3 bases are TGTGCCAGCTCACCAAAAGGGCCCCATGGCTACACCTTC. This translates into CASSPKGPHGYTF.

The V gene is TRBV9, the J gene TRBJ2-1; 10 positions match TRBD1. This CDR3 contains 14 residues. CDR1 is SGDLS, CDR2 YYNGEE, per germline. V was clipped by 7 bases and J by 5 bases; unmatched bases: 6. The CDR3 reads CASARGTGDNEQFF. The CDR3 DNA is TGTGCCAGCGCCCGAGGGACAGGGGACAATGAGCAGTTCTTC.

The V and J genes are TRBV2 and TRBJ1-2, with 8 nucleotides matching TRBD1. V shed 5 bases and J 2 bases; nucleotides not matched to a gene: 10. Per germline, CDR1 SNHLY and CDR2 FYNNEI. The CDR3 extends over 16 amino acids. The CDR3 protein is CASSTFGQGGNYGYTF. CDR3 in DNA: TGTGCCAGCAGTACCTTTGGACAGGGAGGCAACTATGGCTACACCTTC.

Notes on this clone: Other DNA variants within this sample encode the same CDR3. The V call is TRBV28, the J call TRBJ1-2; no definite D call. The CDR3 runs to 14 residues. V lost 3 bases, J lost 2 bases, and 10 bases lay in between. Germline values: CDR1 MDHEN, CDR2 SYDVKM. The DNA for the CDR3 is TGTGCCAGCAGTTTGGGAGCGGGGAACTATGGCTACACCTTC. This translates into CASSLGAGNYGYTF.

This rearrangement joins TRBV5-1 to TRBJ2-1; 8 bases map to TRBD2. V shed 3 bases, J shed 3 bases, and the junction held 11 bases outside the gene matches. This CDR3 is 17 amino acids long. In germline, CDR1 is SGHRS, CDR2 YFSETQ. The DNA for the CDR3 is TGCGCCAGCAGCTCTCCGCCCTGGACTAGCAGCTACAATGAGCAGTTCTTC. Translation gives CASSSPPWTSSYNEQFF.

This rearrangement joins TRBV7-6 to TRBJ1-4; D possibly corresponds to TRBD1 (5 bases). The CDR3 runs to 15 residues. Deletions cut 6 bases from V and 0 bases from J, with 11 bases between. CDR1 and CDR2 from the germline V gene are SGHVS and FNYEAQ. The CDR3 coding sequence is TGTGCCAGCAGATCCGGGACCTCAACTAATGAAAAACTGTTTTTT. It encodes CASRSGTSTNEKLFF.

This chain uses TRBV30 with TRBJ1-5; possibly TRBD1 for D (6 bases). V lost 2 bases and J 3 bases, leaving 8 bases between the germline ends. Germline lookup yields CDR1 GTSNPN and CDR2 SVGIG (reference sequence). CDR3 size: 13 residues. The CDR3 nucleotides are TGTGCCTGGAGTACAGGGCACAATCAGCCCCAGCATTTT. Its translation: CAWSTGHNQPQHF.

J is TRBJ1-4 and V is TRBV7-3; D might be TRBD1 (5 bases). V was shortened by 2 bases and J by 0 bases, with 7 bases between the two germline ends. The germline CDR1 and CDR2 sequences are SGHTA and FQGTGA. This CDR3 is 15 amino acids long. The CDR3 sequence is CASSLRRATNEKLFF. Written as DNA, the CDR3 is TGTGCCAGCAGCTTACGCAGGGCAACTAATGAAAAACTGTTTTTT.

This clone has just a few counts. This chain uses TRBV5-4 with TRBJ1-2; D not certain. The V gene's germline CDR1 is SGHNT and CDR2 YYREEE (reference sequence). Trimming took 4 bases from V and 6 from J, leaving 22 bases between them. The CDR3 sequence is 16 residues long. The CDR3 sequence: CASSPRAAASSHGYTF. CDR3 bases: TGTGCCAGCAGCCCCCGAGCGGCAGCCTCGTCTCATGGCTACACCTTC.

The J gene is TRBJ1-2, the V gene TRBV5-1; maybe TRBD1 (6 bases). This CDR3 spans 14 amino acids. In germline, CDR1 is SGHRS, CDR2 YFSETQ. Between the trimmed V and J ends, which lost 7 bases and 3 bases, there was a span of 16 bases. CDR3 in amino acids: CASSEGVNDYGYTF. CDR3 nucleotides: TGCGCCAGCTCAGAGGGGGTGAACGACTATGGCTACACCTTC.